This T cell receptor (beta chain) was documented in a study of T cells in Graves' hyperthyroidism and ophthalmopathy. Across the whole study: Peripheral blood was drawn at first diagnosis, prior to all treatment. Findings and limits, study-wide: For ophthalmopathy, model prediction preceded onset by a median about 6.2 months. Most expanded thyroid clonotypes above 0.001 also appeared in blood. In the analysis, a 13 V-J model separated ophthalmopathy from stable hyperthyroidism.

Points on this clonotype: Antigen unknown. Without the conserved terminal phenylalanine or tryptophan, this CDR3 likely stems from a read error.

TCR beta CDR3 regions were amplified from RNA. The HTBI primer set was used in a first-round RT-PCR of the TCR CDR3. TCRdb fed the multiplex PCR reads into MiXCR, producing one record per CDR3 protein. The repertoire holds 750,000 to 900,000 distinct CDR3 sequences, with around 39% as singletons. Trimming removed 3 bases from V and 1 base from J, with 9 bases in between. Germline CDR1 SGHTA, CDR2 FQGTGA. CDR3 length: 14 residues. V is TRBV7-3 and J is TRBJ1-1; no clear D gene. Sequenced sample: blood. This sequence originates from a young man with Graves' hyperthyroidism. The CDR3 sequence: CASSFEGKNTEAFL. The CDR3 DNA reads TGTGCCAGCAGCTTTGAGGGCAAGAACACTGAAGCTTTCCTT.